Below are 21 T cell receptor beta chains sequenced from a single sample in a study of early T cells in non-severe SARS-CoV-2 infection. TCRdb passed the 5' RACE reads through MiXCR, listing each CDR3 protein once. The sample contains under 70,000 distinct CDR3 sequences, roughly an eighth of which appear only once. Material: whole blood. The receptors originated from an adult who was a healthcare worker with PCR-confirmed SARS-CoV-2 infection or an uninfected control (not recorded which).

This clonotype was detected many times. The rearrangement links TRBV12-3 or TRBV12-4 to TRBJ2-5; 11 bases map to TRBD2. The CDR3 spans 18 residues. Losses at the gene ends were 3 bases for V and 1 base for J; bases not matched to a gene: 10. This chain's CDR3 is CASSLAGASGGPQETQYF. CDR3 coding DNA: TGTGCCAGCAGTTTGGCTGGGGCTAGCGGGGGGCCCCAAGAGACCCAGTACTTC.

This clonotype came up many times. Here the CDR3 reads CASSLAMRESDTQYF. In DNA, the CDR3 is TGTGCCAGCAGCTTGGCCATGCGGGAGTCAGATACGCAGTATTTT. The V call is TRBV5-8, the J call TRBJ2-3; 7 bases are shared with TRBD2. The germline CDR1 and CDR2 sequences are SGHTS and YDEGEE. CDR3 length equals 15 residues. The junction had 5 bases not matched to a gene; V was cut back by 0 bases and J by 4 bases.

Comments on this clonotype: This sequence may be a read error, since a much larger clone differs from it by one base. Here the CDR3 reads CVSRARRESHTQYF. The CDR3 DNA reads TGTGTCAGCAGAGCCCGCCGAGAAAGCCATACGCAGTATTTT. This rearrangement joins TRBV6-5 to TRBJ2-3; D is unresolved. CDR3 length: 14 residues. Germline V gene sequence: CDR1 MNHEY, CDR2 SVGAGI.

This clonotype was seen ten or more times. The chain uses TRBV9 and TRBJ1-2; D is perhaps TRBD1 (6 bases). CDR1 and CDR2 (germline): SGDLS, YYNGEE. CDR3 length equals 16 residues. Trimming pared 0 bases from V and 3 bases from J, leaving 15 bases between. CDR3 sequence reads: CASSVGGAGADYGYTF. CDR3 DNA: TGTGCCAGCAGCGTAGGCGGGGCAGGGGCTGACTATGGCTACACCTTC. Full variable domain (missing parts from reference TRBV9 and TRBJ1-2): DSGVTQTPKHLITATGQRVTLRCSPRSGDLSVYWYQQSLDQGLQFLIQYYNGEERAKGNILERFSAQQFPDLHSELNLSSLELGDSALYFCASSVGGAGADYGYTFGSGTRLTVV.

The sample holds many counts of this clonotype. This CDR3 reads CASSQEWPGPGYEQYF. The CDR3 DNA reads TGTGCCAGCAGCCAAGAGTGGCCAGGTCCGGGGTACGAGCAGTACTTC. The rearrangement uses TRBV4-2 and TRBJ2-7, with D tentatively TRBD2 (5 bases). Per germline, CDR1 LGHNA and CDR2 YNFKEQ. V lost 0 bases and J lost 4, with 16 bases in between. The CDR3 loop spans 16 amino acids.

The DNA for the CDR3 is TGTGCCAGCGACTTGAGCGGGAGACGAGCAGATACGCAGTATTTT. Translating gives CASDLSGRRADTQYF. The J gene is TRBJ2-3, the V gene TRBV6-2 or TRBV6-3, with 8 bases aligning to TRBD2. Germline V gene data show CDR1 as MNHEY and CDR2 as SVGEGT. J was trimmed by 4 bases and V by 8 bases; bases with no gene match: 11. There are 15 residues in the CDR3.

The table lists this clonotype with many counts. This chain links TRBV15 with TRBJ2-1; 10 bases match TRBD2. With 1 base clipped from V and 2 bases from J, the junction kept 5 bases outside the gene matches. The CDR3 is made up of 17 amino acids. Germline assignment: CDR1 LNHNV and CDR2 YYDKDF (reference sequence). The CDR3 reads CATSRGIAGGTYNEQFF. CDR3 in DNA: TGTGCCACCAGCAGAGGGATAGCGGGAGGAACCTACAATGAGCAGTTCTTC.

This clonotype was counted many times. The V call is TRBV7-9, the J call TRBJ1-1; tentative D call: TRBD1 (5 bases). Germline CDR1 and CDR2: SEHNR and FQNEAQ (reference sequence). The CDR3 sequence is 15 residues long. V lost 1 base and J lost 1, with 10 bases in between. CDR3 loop: CASSLDGQSNTEAFF. For the CDR3, the DNA is TGTGCCAGCAGCTTAGACGGACAATCGAACACTGAAGCTTTCTTT. Drawing the rest from reference TRBV7-9 and TRBJ1-1, the complete variable domain is DTGVSQNPRHKITKRGQNVTFRCDPISEHNRLYWYRQTLGQGPEFLTYFQNEAQLEKSRLLSDRFSAERPKGSFSTLEIQRTEQGDSAMYLCASSLDGQSNTEAFFGQGTRLTVV.

In its sample, this clonotype was seen a few times. This chain's CDR3 is CASSLRGAMNTEAFF. CDR3 in DNA: TGTGCCAGCAGCTTAAGGGGGGCCATGAACACTGAAGCTTTCTTT. V usage is TRBV5-5 and J usage is TRBJ1-1, with D possibly being TRBD1 (6 bases). CDR1 and CDR2 (germline): SGHKS, YYEKEE (reference sequence). The CDR3 totals 15 residues. Trimming removed 2 bases from V and 0 bases from J, with 11 bases in between.

This clonotype appeared a few times. This chain links TRBV7-2 with TRBJ2-2; 11 nucleotides agree with TRBD2. The junction had 2 bases not matched to a gene; V was cut back by 2 bases and J by 0 bases. Germline loops: CDR1 SGHTA, CDR2 FQGNSA. The CDR3 runs 17 residues. The CDR3 sequence: CASSLRTSGSNTGELFF. The CDR3 DNA reads as TGTGCCAGCAGCTTAAGGACTAGCGGGTCGAACACCGGGGAGCTGTTTTTT.

The table lists this clonotype with many counts. V is TRBV20-1 and J is TRBJ1-6; TRBD1 matches 7 bases. The trim removed 1 base at V and 1 base at J, leaving 4 bases unmatched. In germline, CDR1 is DFQATT, CDR2 SNEGSKA (reference sequence). There are 16 residues in the CDR3. For the CDR3, the DNA is TGCAGTGCTAGAGGGGCAGGGGGTTCCTATAATTCACCCCTCCACTTT. It is translated as CSARGAGGSYNSPLHF.

This clonotype was recorded at least ten times. This chain links TRBV20-1 with TRBJ1-2, with a weak D call TRBD1 (6 bases). Trimming left V 5 bases short and J 10 bases short, with 11 bases between. This CDR3 contains 10 residues. Germline CDR1 DFQATT, CDR2 SNEGSKA (reference sequence). The CDR3 is CSAWGAYYTF. CDR3 nucleotide sequence: TGCAGTGCTTGGGGGGCCTACTACACCTTC.

At least ten counts were recorded for this clonotype. The junction shows a germline mismatch at one end, possibly a read error. This sequence joins TRBV7-6 and TRBJ2-1; TRBD2 aligns across 9 bases. The V gene's germline CDR1 is SGHVS and CDR2 FNYEAQ. This CDR3 comprises 15 residues. The CDR3 nucleotides are TGTGCCAGCAGCGTAGCGGGGGTCTCCTACAATGAGCAGTTCTTC. This translates into CASSVAGVSYNEQFF. The whole variable domain, remainder taken from reference TRBV7-6 and TRBJ2-1, is GAGVSQSPRYKVTKRGQDVALRCDPISGHVSLYWYRQALGQGPEFLTYFNYEAQQDKSGLPNDRFSAERPEGSISTLTIQRTEQRDSAMYRCASSVAGVSYNEQFFGPGTRLTVL.

This clonotype has a count of ten or more. The rearrangement links TRBV20-1 to TRBJ1-2; 11 positions match TRBD1. The CDR3 has 14 residues. Trimming removed 3 bases from V and 5 bases from J; junction bases left unmatched: 5. Germline V lookup: CDR1 DFQATT, CDR2 SNEGSKA (reference sequence). Here the CDR3 reads CSASYRDRGYGYTF. As DNA, the CDR3 is TGCAGTGCTAGTTACCGGGACAGGGGGTATGGCTACACCTTC.

V usage is TRBV6-1 and J usage is TRBJ2-5; no reliable D call. The germline CDR1 and CDR2 sequences are MNHNS and SASEGT. The CDR3 runs 15 residues. V was trimmed by 2 bases and J by 2 bases, leaving 12 bases between them. The CDR3 sequence: CASSELVTRQETQYF. The CDR3 nucleotides read TGTGCCAGCAGTGAATTGGTGACAAGACAAGAGACCCAGTACTTC.

In this sample, this clonotype turned up a few times. The chain is built from TRBV12-3 or TRBV12-4 and TRBJ1-4; TRBD1 matches 9 bases. This CDR3 comprises 13 residues. The V and J ends lost 10 bases and 5 bases, in that order; junction bases with no gene match: 5. The CDR3 sequence is CATRGQGNEKLFF. CDR3 sequence (DNA): TGTGCCACACGAGGACAGGGGAATGAAAAACTGTTTTTT.

J is TRBJ2-1 and V is TRBV6-2 or TRBV6-3; 10 nucleotides agree with TRBD2. V gave up 2 bases and J gave up 8 bases; unmatched junction bases: 9. The CDR3 extends over 16 amino acids. The germline V gene encodes CDR1 MNHEY and CDR2 SVGEGT. The CDR3, as DNA: TGTGCCAGCAGTTACGGATGGGCTAGCGGGAGCCATGAGCAGTTCTTC. Translating gives CASSYGWASGSHEQFF.

This clonotype appeared many times. J is TRBJ2-7 and V is TRBV11-1; D possibly corresponds to TRBD1 (6 bases). CDR1 and CDR2 (germline): SGHAT, FQDESV (reference sequence). V was cut by 5 bases and J by 4 bases, with 12 bases left in between. The CDR3 is 13 amino acids. For the CDR3, the DNA is TGTGCCAGCAGCCGGACAGAACGTTACGAGCAGTACTTC. This encodes CASSRTERYEQYF.

At least ten counts were recorded for this clonotype. The rearrangement links TRBV29-1 to TRBJ2-5, with 11 bases lining up with TRBD2. Germline loops: CDR1 SQVTM, CDR2 ANQGSEA. CDR3 length equals 14 residues. Unmatched junction bases numbered 7, after V lost 6 bases and J lost 4 bases. Here the CDR3 DNA reads TGCAGCGTCGCAATAGCGGGAGGGCCAGAGACCCAGTACTTC. Protein: CSVAIAGGPETQYF.

This chain links TRBV6-2 or TRBV6-3 with TRBJ2-7, with 11 bases fitting TRBD2. CDR3 length: 17 residues. Germline V lookup: CDR1 MNHEY, CDR2 SVGEGT. V shed 0 bases, J shed 3 bases, and the junction held 7 bases outside the gene matches. The CDR3 region is CASSYSPLAGGIYEQYF. The CDR3 DNA sequence: TGTGCCAGCAGTTACTCCCCTCTAGCGGGAGGCATCTACGAGCAGTACTTC.

V usage is TRBV9 and J usage is TRBJ2-3; D tentatively reads TRBD1 or TRBD2 (5 bases each). V was trimmed by 7 bases and J by 6 bases, leaving 24 bases between them. Germline CDR1 SGDLS, CDR2 YYNGEE. This CDR3 contains 16 residues. CDR3 nucleotide sequence: TGTGCCAGCCACCCGGATCCGGGACCCTCGCTGGATACGCAGTATTTT. Residues: CASHPDPGPSLDTQYF. The variable domain in full, completed from reference TRBV9 and TRBJ2-3, reads DSGVTQTPKHLITATGQRVTLRCSPRSGDLSVYWYQQSLDQGLQFLIQYYNGEERAKGNILERFSAQQFPDLHSELNLSSLELGDSALYFCASHPDPGPSLDTQYFGPGTRLTVL.